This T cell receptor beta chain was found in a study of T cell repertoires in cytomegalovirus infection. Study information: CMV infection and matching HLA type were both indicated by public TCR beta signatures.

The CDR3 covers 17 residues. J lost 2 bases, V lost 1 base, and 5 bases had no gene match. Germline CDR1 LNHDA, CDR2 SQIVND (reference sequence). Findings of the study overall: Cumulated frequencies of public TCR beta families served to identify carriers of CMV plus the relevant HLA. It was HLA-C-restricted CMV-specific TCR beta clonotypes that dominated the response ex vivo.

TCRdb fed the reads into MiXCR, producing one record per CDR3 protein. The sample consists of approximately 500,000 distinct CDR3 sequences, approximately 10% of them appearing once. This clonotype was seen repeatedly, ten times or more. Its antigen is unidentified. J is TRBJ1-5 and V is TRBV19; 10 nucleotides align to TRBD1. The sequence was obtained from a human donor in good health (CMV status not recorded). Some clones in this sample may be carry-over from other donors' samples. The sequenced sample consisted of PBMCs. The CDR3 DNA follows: TGTGCCAGTAGTATAGGACAGGGGGCGTATGGCAATCAGCCCCAGCATTTT. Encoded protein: CASSIGQGAYGNQPQHF.